The sequence of this T cell receptor beta chain was determined in a study of T-cell memory formation after mild COVID-19. On the study more broadly: Largely donor-specific TCR clusters were found.

TCRdb used MiXCR to reprocess the 5' RACE reads, holding one entry per CDR3 protein. This table has more than 150,000 distinct CDR3 sequences, approximately 17% appearing once. Trimming took off 0 bases at V and 7 bases at J, with 16 bases between the two ends. The CDR3 has 17 residues. The germline gives CDR1 LGHNA, CDR2 YSLEER. The sample was PBMCs or a T cell subset sorted from them (not recorded which). V and J are TRBV4-3 and TRBJ1-6; TRBD1 might be the D (5 bases). The sequence was collected from a man aged 18-30 years who had mild COVID-19 (a few samples of this study predate the infection). Cell type and time point are not known. In DNA, the CDR3 is TGCGCCAGCAGCCAAGAGCAGGAGCGGGGGTGGAATTCACCCCTCCACTTT. Protein: CASSQEQERGWNSPLHF.